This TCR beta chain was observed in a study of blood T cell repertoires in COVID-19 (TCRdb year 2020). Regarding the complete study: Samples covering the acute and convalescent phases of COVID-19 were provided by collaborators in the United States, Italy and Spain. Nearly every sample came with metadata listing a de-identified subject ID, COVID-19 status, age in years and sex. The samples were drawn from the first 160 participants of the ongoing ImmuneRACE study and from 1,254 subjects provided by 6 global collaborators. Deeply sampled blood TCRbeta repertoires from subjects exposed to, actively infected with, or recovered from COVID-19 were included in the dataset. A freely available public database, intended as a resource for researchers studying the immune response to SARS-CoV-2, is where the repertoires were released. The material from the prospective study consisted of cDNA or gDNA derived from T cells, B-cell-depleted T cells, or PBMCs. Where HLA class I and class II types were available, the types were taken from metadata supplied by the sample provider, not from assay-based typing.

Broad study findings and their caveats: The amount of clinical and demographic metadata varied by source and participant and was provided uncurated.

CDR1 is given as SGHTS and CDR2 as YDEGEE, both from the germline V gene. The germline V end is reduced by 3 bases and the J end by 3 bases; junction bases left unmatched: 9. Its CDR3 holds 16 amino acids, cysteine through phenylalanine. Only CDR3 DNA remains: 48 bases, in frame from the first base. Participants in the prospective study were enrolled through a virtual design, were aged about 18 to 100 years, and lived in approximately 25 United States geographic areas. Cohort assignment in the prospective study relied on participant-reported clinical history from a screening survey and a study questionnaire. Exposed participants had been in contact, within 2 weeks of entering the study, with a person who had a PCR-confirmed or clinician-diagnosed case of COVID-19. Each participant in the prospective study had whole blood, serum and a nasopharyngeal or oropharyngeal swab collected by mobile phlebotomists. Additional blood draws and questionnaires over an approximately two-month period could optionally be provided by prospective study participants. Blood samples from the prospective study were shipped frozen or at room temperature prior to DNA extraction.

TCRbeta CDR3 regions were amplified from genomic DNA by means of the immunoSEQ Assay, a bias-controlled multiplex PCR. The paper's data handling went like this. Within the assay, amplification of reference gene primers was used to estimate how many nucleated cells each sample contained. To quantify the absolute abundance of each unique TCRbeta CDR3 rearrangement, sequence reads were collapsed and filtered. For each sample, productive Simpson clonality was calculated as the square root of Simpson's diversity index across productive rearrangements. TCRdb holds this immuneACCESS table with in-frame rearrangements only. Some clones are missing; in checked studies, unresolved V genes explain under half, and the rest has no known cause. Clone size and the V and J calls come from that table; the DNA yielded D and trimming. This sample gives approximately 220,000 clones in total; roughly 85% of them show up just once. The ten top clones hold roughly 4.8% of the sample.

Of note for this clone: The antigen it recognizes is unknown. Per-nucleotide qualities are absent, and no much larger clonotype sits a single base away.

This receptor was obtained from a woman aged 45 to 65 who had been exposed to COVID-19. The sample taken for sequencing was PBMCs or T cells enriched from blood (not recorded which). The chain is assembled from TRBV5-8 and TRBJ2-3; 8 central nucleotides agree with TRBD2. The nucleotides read TGTGCCAGCAGCTCGGGGACTAGTCCTCTGACAGATACGCAGTATTTT. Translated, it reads CASSSGTSPLTDTQYF. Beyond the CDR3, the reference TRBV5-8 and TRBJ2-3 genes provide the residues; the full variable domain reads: EAGVTQSPTHLIKTRGQQATLRCSPISGHTSVYWYQQALGLGLQFLLWYDEGEERNRGNFPPRFSGRQFPNYSSELNVNALELEDSALYLCASSSGTSPLTDTQYFGPGTRLTVL.